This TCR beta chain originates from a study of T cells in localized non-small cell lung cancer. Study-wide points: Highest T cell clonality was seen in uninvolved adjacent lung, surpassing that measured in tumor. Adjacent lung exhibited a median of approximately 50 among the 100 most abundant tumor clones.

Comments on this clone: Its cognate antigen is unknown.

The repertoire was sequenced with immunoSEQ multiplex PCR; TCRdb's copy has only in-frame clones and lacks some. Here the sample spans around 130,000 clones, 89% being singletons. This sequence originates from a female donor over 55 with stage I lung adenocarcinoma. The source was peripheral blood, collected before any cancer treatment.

The chain's CDR3 is CASKGQALGEQYF. In nucleotides, the CDR3 is TGTGCCAGTAAGGGGCAGGCCTTAGGAGAGCAGTACTTC. The chain uses TRBV19 and TRBJ2-7, with TRBD1 as a possible D gene (5 bases). CDR3 length: 13 amino acids. V gave up 7 bases and J gave up 7 bases, with 17 bases separating them. Germline V lookup: CDR1 LNHDA, CDR2 SQIVND (reference sequence).